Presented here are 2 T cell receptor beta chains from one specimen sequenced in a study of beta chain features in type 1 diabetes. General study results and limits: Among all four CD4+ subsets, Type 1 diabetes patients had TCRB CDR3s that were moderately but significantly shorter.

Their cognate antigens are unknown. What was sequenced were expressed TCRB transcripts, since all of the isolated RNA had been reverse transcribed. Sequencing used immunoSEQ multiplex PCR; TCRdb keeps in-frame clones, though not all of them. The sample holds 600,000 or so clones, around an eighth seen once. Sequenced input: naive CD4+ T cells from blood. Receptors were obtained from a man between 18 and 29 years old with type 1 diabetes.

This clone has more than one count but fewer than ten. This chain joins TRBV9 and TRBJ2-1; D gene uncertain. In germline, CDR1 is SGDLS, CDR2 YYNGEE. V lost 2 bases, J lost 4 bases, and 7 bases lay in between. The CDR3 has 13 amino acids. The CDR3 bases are TGTGCCAGCAGCGTTTCGGCTTACAATGAGCAGTTCTTC. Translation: CASSVSAYNEQFF.

The CDR3 DNA is TGTGCCATCAGTGAAGGAGAAGCGGGGGAAAAACTGTTTTTT. This translates into CAISEGEAGEKLFF. The chain recombines TRBV10-3 with TRBJ1-4, with no clear D. This CDR3 has 14 amino acids. Per germline, CDR1 ENHRY and CDR2 SYGVKD. V was clipped by 3 bases and J by 8 bases, with 13 bases between them.